This passage covers 23 T cell receptor beta chains from one sample sequenced in a study of identical twins. TCRdb re-analysed the 5' RACE reads in MiXCR, keeping a single row per CDR3 protein. The data contain about 150,000 distinct CDR3 sequences, around 3.6% of them singletons. Specimen: memory T cells sorted from blood. Receptors originate from a man aged 18-30 years in good health.

In the case of this clonotype: A much larger clone is a single base away; this may be a read error. The CDR3 does not close with the conserved phenylalanine or tryptophan, likely indicating a read error. The chain combines TRBV24-1 with TRBJ2-6, with D perhaps matching TRBD2 (5 bases). Trimming cost V 10 bases and J 0 bases, with 6 bases left between them. CDR3 length: 13 amino acids. Germline lookup yields CDR1 KGHDR and CDR2 SFDVKD. CDR3: CATGSSGANVLTY. CDR3 sequence (DNA): TGTGCCACGGGGAGCTCTGGGGCCAACGTCCTGACTTAC.

In the case of this clonotype: No conserved phenylalanine or tryptophan is present at the end of the CDR3, so a read error is the likely explanation. The chain employs TRBV5-1 and TRBJ2-3; D gene uncertain. V was clipped by 0 bases and J by 1 base, with 9 bases between them. CDR1 is SGHRS and CDR2 is YFSETQ in the germline V gene. The CDR3 loop spans 15 amino acids. CDR3 sequence reads: CASSLEVTGTDTQYI. The CDR3 coding sequence is TGCGCCAGCAGCTTGGAAGTGACGGGCACAGATACGCAGTATATA.

This clonotype was counted ten times or more. The J gene is TRBJ2-4, the V gene TRBV20-1; D remains unclear. Between the trimmed V and J ends, which lost 7 bases and 8 bases, there was a span of 12 bases. Germline assignment: CDR1 DFQATT and CDR2 SNEGSKA (reference sequence). The CDR3 length is 11 residues. CDR3 region: CSGSIEDIQYF. CDR3 bases: TGCAGTGGCTCAATTGAGGACATTCAGTACTTC.

The table lists this clonotype with many counts. The rearrangement uses TRBV29-1 and TRBJ2-3, with 8 bases identical to TRBD2. The CDR3 is 14 residues long. The germline V gene has CDR1 SQVTM and CDR2 ANQGSEA. Trimming removed 2 bases from V and 1 base from J; junction bases left unmatched: 2. The CDR3 DNA reads TGCAGCGTTGAAATTAGCGGGGGCACAGATACGCAGTATTTT. Translated: CSVEISGGTDTQYF.

This clonotype was seen at least ten times. The gene calls are TRBV15 and TRBJ2-4; D remains unclear. This CDR3 is built from 13 residues. In germline, CDR1 is LNHNV, CDR2 YYDKDF (reference sequence). Trimming pared 1 base from V and 9 bases from J, leaving 10 bases between. CDR3 region: CATSRGGSGIQYF. DNA for the CDR3: TGTGCCACCAGCAGAGGTGGAAGTGGCATTCAGTACTTC. Using reference TRBV15 and TRBJ2-4 for the parts outside the CDR3, the full variable domain is DAMVIQNPRYQVTQFGKPVTLSCSQTLNHNVMYWYQQKSSQAPKLLFHYYDKDFNNEADTPDNFQSRRPNTSFCFLDIRSPGLGDTAMYLCATSRGGSGIQYFGAGTRLSVL.

This clonotype was found many times. The chain employs TRBV6-1 and TRBJ1-5; D may be TRBD1 (6 bases). V was trimmed by 6 bases and J by 2 bases, leaving 17 bases between them. From germline, CDR1 is MNHNS and CDR2 SASEGT. The CDR3 is 16 residues long. CDR3 sequence: CASRPQQGLGNQPQHF. In DNA form, the CDR3 reads TGTGCCAGCAGACCTCAACAGGGCCTCGGCAATCAGCCCCAGCATTTT.

This clonotype was recorded at least ten times. The chain uses TRBV18 and TRBJ1-2; D not resolved. The CDR3 contains 12 residues. Germline V gene lookup returns CDR1 KGHSH and CDR2 LQKENI. Trimming stripped 3 bases from V and 8 bases from J, with 10 bases between. The CDR3 nucleotides are TGTGCCAGCTCACCGACGGACCTAGGCTACACCTTC. Translated: CASSPTDLGYTF. The full variable domain, its missing parts supplied by reference TRBV18 and TRBJ1-2, is NAGVMQNPRHLVRRRGQEARLRCSPMKGHSHVYWYRQLPEEGLKFMVYLQKENIIDESGMPKERFSAEFPKEGPSILRIQQVVRGDSAAYFCASSPTDLGYTFGSGTRLTVV.

This clonotype was counted many times. The gene calls are TRBV3-1 and TRBJ1-1, with TRBD1 matching 8 bases. Per germline, CDR1 LGHDT and CDR2 YNNKEL (reference sequence). J gave up 4 bases and V 5 bases, and 6 bases lay outside the gene matches. CDR3 length: 14 amino acids. CDR3 loop: CASSTRTGRTEAFF. The CDR3 region has the DNA TGTGCCAGCAGCACTCGGACAGGGCGCACTGAAGCTTTCTTT. The full variable domain, with the rest looked up from reference TRBV3-1 and TRBJ1-1, is DTAVSQTPKYLVTQMGNDKSIKCEQNLGHDTMYWYKQDSKKFLKIMFSYNNKELIINETVPNRFSPKSPDKAHLNLHINSLELGDSAVYFCASSTRTGRTEAFFGQGTRLTVV.

V usage is TRBV3-1 and J usage is TRBJ2-5; 10 bases are a match to TRBD2. CDR1 is LGHDT, CDR2 YNNKEL, per germline (reference sequence). This CDR3 region has 17 residues. V shed 2 bases, J shed 1 base, and the junction held 7 bases outside the gene matches. CDR3: CASSQSLGLAAQETQYF. The CDR3 DNA is TGTGCCAGCAGCCAATCACTCGGACTAGCGGCCCAAGAGACCCAGTACTTC.

The sample holds many counts of this clonotype. The chain combines TRBV20-1 with TRBJ1-2, with D perhaps TRBD1 (6 bases). V gave up 5 bases and J gave up 8 bases, with 18 bases separating them. Germline V lookup: CDR1 DFQATT, CDR2 SNEGSKA (reference sequence). The CDR3 totals 13 residues. DNA for the CDR3: TGCAGTGCTCGCGCGGGGGGCCTGGGCGGCTACACCTTC. Its translation: CSARAGGLGGYTF.

Ten or more counts support this clonotype. The chain links TRBV10-3 to TRBJ1-3, with D possibly being TRBD1 (6 bases). V was trimmed by 2 bases and J by 1 base, leaving 12 bases between them. The CDR3 totals 16 residues. From germline, CDR1 is ENHRY and CDR2 SYGVKD. The CDR3 DNA reads TGTGCCATCAGTGAGACCCAGGGGCGGTCTGGAAACACCATATATTTT. It codes for CAISETQGRSGNTIYF.

This clonotype was recorded many times. The chain has TRBV7-6 and TRBJ1-3; D is possibly TRBD1 (6 bases). The CDR3 loop spans 19 amino acids. CDR1 SGHVS and CDR2 FNYEAQ come from the germline V gene. V shed 2 bases and J shed 0 bases, with 20 bases lying between them. The CDR3, as DNA: TGTGCCAGCAGCTTAATGGCGGGACACCCAATTATCTCTGGAAACACCATATATTTT. Protein: CASSLMAGHPIISGNTIYF.

The V gene is TRBV12-2, the J gene TRBJ1-3. TRBV12-2 corresponds to a pseudogene. The CDR3 contains 13 residues. CDR3 in amino acids: CASRLALRNTIYF. The CDR3 DNA follows: TGTGCAAGTCGCTTAGCGCTCCGAAACACCATATATTTT.

This clonotype appeared many times. The genes are TRBV10-3 and TRBJ2-1; no firm D call. This CDR3 is built from 17 residues. CDR1 and CDR2 (germline): ENHRY, SYGVKD. The germline V and J ends were trimmed by 6 bases and 0 bases, with 18 bases remaining between them. CDR3 protein: CAISPAGTRSSYNEQFF. The CDR3 nucleotides read TGTGCCATCAGCCCCGCCGGAACCAGAAGCTCCTACAATGAGCAGTTCTTC.

A word on this clonotype: A read error may be the cause here, since a much bigger clone is one base away. Without the conserved terminal phenylalanine or tryptophan, this CDR3 likely stems from a read error. The chain recombines TRBV29-1 with TRBJ1-2; possible D gene TRBD1, 5 bases. CDR1 and CDR2 from the germline V gene are SQVTM and ANQGSEA. Trimming shortened V by 1 base and J by 6 bases, and 18 bases separated the two germline ends. The CDR3 sequence is 15 residues long. The CDR3 nucleotides read TGCAGCGTTGAAGGCTTGGGGACCGCGGTAGATGGCTACACCTAC. The encoded protein is CSVEGLGTAVDGYTY.

This clonotype was recorded many times. The chain links TRBV14 to TRBJ2-2; 8 nucleotides line up with TRBD1. The germline gives CDR1 SGHDN, CDR2 FVKESK. This CDR3 is 16 amino acids long. V gave up 0 bases and J gave up 6 bases; unmatched junction bases: 6. The CDR3 region is CASSQDTDRDAGELFF. As DNA, the CDR3 is TGTGCCAGCAGCCAAGATACGGACAGGGACGCCGGGGAGCTGTTTTTT.

This clonotype appeared many times. The chain has TRBV10-3 and TRBJ1-1; 10 bases align to TRBD1. The ends lost 4 bases at V and 4 bases at J; junction bases unmatched: 6. Germline CDR1 is ENHRY and CDR2 is SYGVKD. The CDR3 spans 15 residues. The chain's CDR3 is CAISGEGTGVTEAFF. The CDR3 DNA sequence: TGTGCCATCAGTGGAGAAGGGACAGGGGTCACTGAAGCTTTCTTT.

This clonotype was detected many times. The junction shows a germline mismatch at one end, possibly a read error. This chain joins TRBV7-9 and TRBJ2-3; a weak D match, TRBD2 (5 bases). The CDR3 runs 13 residues. Per germline, CDR1 SEHNR and CDR2 FQNEAQ (reference sequence). This CDR3 is CASSLATEDTQYF. CDR3 coding DNA: TGTGCCAGCAGCCTAGCCACAGAGGATACGCAGTATTTT.

This clonotype showed up many times. This chain uses TRBV20-1 with TRBJ1-1; a possible D gene is TRBD1 (6 bases). Deletions cut 6 bases from V and 1 base from J, with 15 bases between. The germline CDR1 and CDR2 sequences are DFQATT and SNEGSKA (reference sequence). The CDR3 covers 14 residues. Here the CDR3 DNA reads TGCAGTGCGTTATGGGACAAGACGAACACTGAAGCTTTCTTT. It translates to CSALWDKTNTEAFF.

This clonotype was picked up many times. The gene calls are TRBV6-1 and TRBJ1-2; no clear D. The CDR3 runs 14 residues. V was pared by 6 bases and J by 2 bases, with 13 bases between. CDR1 is MNHNS, CDR2 SASEGT, per germline. The CDR3 protein is CASRSGTLNYGYTF. The CDR3, as DNA: TGTGCCAGCAGGAGTGGCACCCTGAACTATGGCTACACCTTC.

This clonotype was picked up many times. The V gene is TRBV9, the J gene TRBJ1-1; maybe TRBD1 (5 bases). From germline, CDR1 is SGDLS and CDR2 YYNGEE. V lost 0 bases, J lost 3 bases, and 9 bases lay in between. The CDR3 totals 14 residues. The CDR3 nucleotides read TGTGCCAGCAGCGTAGTCGACAGTTACACTGAAGCTTTCTTT. Protein: CASSVVDSYTEAFF.

This rearrangement joins TRBV11-3 to TRBJ2-5, with 10 bases that match TRBD2. The V segment lost 7 bases and the J segment 1 base; nucleotides outside the gene matches: 9. Germline assignment: CDR1 SGHNT and CDR2 YENEEA. CDR3 length: 16 amino acids. In nucleotides, the CDR3 is TGTGCCAGCACCCTCCGGACTAGCGGAATCCAAGAGACCCAGTACTTC. Translation: CASTLRTSGIQETQYF.

This clonotype was recorded many times. The V gene is TRBV20-1, the J gene TRBJ2-5; D is possibly TRBD1 or TRBD2 (7 bases each). The CDR3 runs 13 residues. CDR1 is DFQATT and CDR2 is SNEGSKA in the germline V gene (reference sequence). V lost 5 bases and J 5 bases, leaving 15 bases between the germline ends. The CDR3 DNA sequence: TGCAGTGCTGGTCCAGGGGGGGACGAGACCCAGTACTTC. It specifies CSAGPGGDETQYF.